There are a few counts of the clone carrying this T cell receptor (beta chain). The antigen remains undetermined. The germline V gene encodes CDR1 SGHTA and CDR2 FQGNSA. The CDR3 totals 16 residues. This sample was taken from a study of T cells after posttransplantation cyclophosphamide. Study outcomes and limitations: After PTCy, TRB diversity resembled that of CNI/methotrexate controls.

Sequencing was performed with immunoSEQ multiplex PCR; in TCRdb, only in-frame clones are kept and a portion is missing. The profile covers approximately 39,000 clones, none occurring a single time. On the day of bone marrow donation, the related graft donor provided peripheral blood. This clonotype was sampled from a man aged 45-65 years in good health, CMV-negative, and a related stem cell transplant donor. The rearrangement links TRBV7-2 to TRBJ2-5, with 7 bases lining up with TRBD2. The end of the DNA aligns better with TRBJ2-7, so the J call may be wrong. The specimen was PBMCs. CDR3: CASSPSGLADYYEQYF. The CDR3 coding sequence is TGTGCCAGCAGCCCCTCGGGGCTAGCGGACTACTACGAGCAGTACTTC.